These 11 T cell receptor beta chains share one sample of origin, sequenced in a study of CD8 T cells in Susac syndrome. Reverse transcription of about 0.45 to 1 ug RNA was performed with random hexamers. TCRdb called the immunoSEQ multiplex PCR reads again in MiXCR, with one record for every CDR3 protein. Altogether about 180,000 distinct CDR3 sequences are present, around 94% being singletons, with the ten largest covering more than 0.08%. The sequenced material came from CD4+ T cells from PBMCs. These receptors were obtained from a human donor with Susac syndrome.

This chain links TRBV28 with TRBJ2-2; TRBD1 agrees at 7 bases. CDR3 length equals 13 residues. Germline CDR1 and CDR2: MDHEN and SYDVKM. V gave up 4 bases and J gave up 9 bases; unmatched junction bases: 5. The CDR3 loop reads CASSSQGHRELFF. The CDR3 DNA follows: TGTGCCAGCAGTTCACAGGGGCACCGGGAGCTGTTTTTT.

The chain carries TRBV12-3 or TRBV12-4 and TRBJ2-3, with unresolved D. The CDR3 has 15 amino acids. The V end lost 7 bases, the J end lost 0 bases, and 14 bases lay between the germline ends. CDR3 sequence (DNA): TGTGCCAGCACCGCCGGGTGGCTTAGCACAGATACGCAGTATTTT. Translating gives CASTAGWLSTDTQYF.

This chain connects TRBV12-3 or TRBV12-4 to TRBJ2-2; D gene unclear. This CDR3 has 16 residues. The V gene lost 3 bases and the J gene lost 0 bases, with 11 bases spanning the gap. CDR3 amino acids: CASSFGVTPNTGELFF. DNA of the CDR3: TGTGCCAGCAGTTTTGGTGTTACCCCGAACACCGGGGAGCTGTTTTTT.

The CDR3 DNA reads TGTGCCAGCAGCGACGCCAGCTATGGCTACACCTTC. Translated, it gives CASSDASYGYTF. V usage is TRBV11-2 and J usage is TRBJ1-2; D unclear. The germline V and J ends were trimmed by 5 bases and 4 bases, with 8 bases remaining between them. This CDR3 is 12 amino acids long. Germline V lookup: CDR1 SGHAT, CDR2 FQNNGV.

This chain connects TRBV5-1 to TRBJ1-1, with TRBD1 as a possible D gene (6 bases). V lost 6 bases and J lost 0, with 9 bases in between. Germline lookup yields CDR1 SGHRS and CDR2 YFSETQ. This CDR3 region has 13 residues. The CDR3 DNA is TGCGCCAGCAAGGACAGAGTGAACACTGAAGCTTTCTTT. Amino acid sequence: CASKDRVNTEAFF.

The chain combines TRBV7-2 with TRBJ1-1, with D possibly matching TRBD1 (6 bases). CDR1 SGHTA and CDR2 FQGNSA come from the germline V gene. The CDR3 loop spans 14 amino acids. V was pared by 5 bases and J by 3 bases, with 13 bases between. Written as DNA, the CDR3 is TGTGCCAGCAGCGTACAGGGAGAATACACTGAAGCTTTCTTT. The encoded protein is CASSVQGEYTEAFF.

The V call is TRBV6-4, the J call TRBJ2-2; TRBD1 matches at 7 bases. This CDR3 spans 13 amino acids. The junction had 4 bases not matched to a gene; V was cut back by 8 bases and J by 4 bases. Germline CDR1 MRHNA, CDR2 SNTAGT. The DNA for the CDR3 is TGTGCCAGCCGGGACAGTGTCACCGGGGAGCTGTTTTTT. Protein sequence: CASRDSVTGELFF.

This chain connects TRBV11-1 to TRBJ1-4; no clear D gene. Trimming stripped 6 bases from V and 8 bases from J, with 19 bases between. The CDR3 is made up of 15 amino acids. Germline CDR1 is SGHAT and CDR2 is FQDESV (reference sequence). The CDR3 region is CASRMGGARAEKLFF. CDR3 nucleotide sequence: TGTGCCAGCAGAATGGGAGGCGCCCGGGCCGAAAAACTGTTTTTT.

The genes are TRBV6-2 or TRBV6-3 and TRBJ1-5, with 7 positions matching TRBD1. CDR3 length: 15 residues. J gave up 5 bases and V 6 bases, and 10 bases lay outside the gene matches. Germline-derived CDR1 and CDR2 are MNHEY and SVGEGT. CDR3 coding DNA: TGTGCCAGCAGGCACAGGGGTATTCGCCATCAGCCCCAGCATTTT. Translating it yields CASRHRGIRHQPQHF.

This clonotype was detected only once. The CDR3 nucleotides are TGTGCCATCAGTGAGTCGGGACTAGCGGGGGACAATGAGCAGTTCTTC. Protein: CAISESGLAGDNEQFF. This chain uses TRBV10-3 with TRBJ2-1; 14 bases are a match to TRBD2. Losses at the gene ends were 0 bases for V and 5 bases for J; bases not matched to a gene: 0. This CDR3 has 16 amino acids. Germline CDR1 and CDR2: ENHRY and SYGVKD.

The rearrangement joins TRBV12-3 or TRBV12-4 to TRBJ2-3; D gene ambiguous. V was clipped by 5 bases and J by 5 bases, with 2 bases between them. This CDR3 contains 10 residues. DNA of the CDR3: TGTGCCAGCAGTCAAGATACGCAGTATTTT. Its protein is CASSQDTQYF.